Shown below are 7 T cell receptor beta chains from a single sample sequenced in a study of cytomegalovirus exposure and HLA in healthy donors. A multiplex PCR was run with 60 Vbeta primers and 13 Jbeta primers. Measured with immunoSEQ multiplex PCR; TCRdb has only the in-frame clones, and not every one. Among about 160,000 clones listed, 76% were seen once. Sequenced: PBMCs. These receptors all come from a man between 60 and 75 years old in good health and CMV-seronegative.

This clone came up a few times. The chain is built from TRBV19 and TRBJ1-4; 7 bases agree with TRBD1. The CDR3 consists of 16 residues. CDR1 and CDR2 from the germline V gene are LNHDA and SQIVND (reference sequence). J lost 2 bases, V lost 5 bases, and 8 bases had no gene match. The CDR3 protein is CASSELGQATNEKLFF. The DNA of the CDR3 is TGTGCCAGTAGTGAACTCGGACAGGCCACTAATGAAAAACTGTTTTTT.

The chain has TRBV6-1 and TRBJ1-4, with D perhaps TRBD1 (5 bases). The germline gives CDR1 MNHNS, CDR2 SASEGT. The germline V and J ends were trimmed by 2 bases and 7 bases, with 14 bases remaining between them. CDR3 size: 15 residues. The CDR3 region is CASSESGAGGEKLFF. CDR3 DNA sequence: TGTGCCAGCAGTGAATCCGGCGCGGGGGGTGAAAAACTGTTTTTT.

The rearrangement uses TRBV4-2 and TRBJ2-1, with a tentative D call TRBD1 (8 bases). With 3 bases removed from V and 8 bases from J, the gap between germline ends came to 20 bases. This CDR3 has 16 residues. CDR1 is LGHNA and CDR2 is YNFKEQ in the germline V gene. CDR3 sequence: CASSHRGGQEGDEQFF. The CDR3 DNA follows: TGTGCCAGCAGCCACCGCGGGGGACAGGAGGGTGATGAGCAGTTCTTC.

The J gene is TRBJ2-6, the V gene TRBV11-2; D remains unclear. Trimming took off 5 bases at V and 0 bases at J, with 5 bases between the two ends. Germline CDR1 reads SGHAT; CDR2 reads FQNNGV. This CDR3 is 14 amino acids long. CDR3 loop: CASSRSSGANVLTF. DNA for the CDR3: TGTGCCAGCAGCCGTAGCTCTGGGGCCAACGTCCTGACTTTC. The variable domain in full, with the rest retrieved from reference TRBV11-2 and TRBJ2-6, is EAGVAQSPRYKIIEKRQSVAFWCNPISGHATLYWYQQILGQGPKLLIQFQNNGVVDDSQLPKDRFSAERLKGVDSTLKIQPAKLEDSAVYLCASSRSSGANVLTFGAGSRLTVL.

The chain carries TRBV5-5 and TRBJ1-3; D is unclear. CDR3 length: 13 amino acids. Germline CDR1 is SGHKS and CDR2 is YYEKEE (reference sequence). Trimming removed 7 bases from V and 4 bases from J, with 12 bases in between. CDR3 sequence: CASRGLSGNTIYF. CDR3 sequence (DNA): TGTGCCAGCCGTGGTCTATCGGGAAACACCATATATTTT.

The sample holds a few counts of this clone. J is TRBJ2-6 and V is TRBV2; 7 bases match TRBD1. J gave up 2 bases and V 8 bases, and 6 bases lay outside the gene matches. Germline CDR1 is SNHLY and CDR2 is FYNNEI. The CDR3 spans 15 residues. DNA for the CDR3: TGTGCCAGCGAAAGACAGGGCGCTGGGGCCAACGTCCTGACTTTC. Residues: CASERQGAGANVLTF.

This clone has just a few counts. The CDR3 reads CASSLGTGASGANVLTF. For the CDR3, the DNA is TGTGCCAGCAGTTTAGGGACAGGGGCCTCTGGGGCCAACGTCCTGACTTTC. The chain links TRBV28 to TRBJ2-6; the match to TRBD1 covers 10 bases. V gave up 2 bases and J gave up 0 bases; unmatched junction bases: 1. Germline CDR1 is MDHEN and CDR2 is SYDVKM. The CDR3 is made up of 17 amino acids. Drawing the rest from reference TRBV28 and TRBJ2-6, the complete variable domain is DVKVTQSSRYLVKRTGEKVFLECVQDMDHENMFWYRQDPGLGLRLIYFSYDVKMKEKGDIPEGYSVSREKKERFSLILESASTNQTSMYLCASSLGTGASGANVLTFGAGSRLTVL.